Listed here are 29 T cell receptor beta chains from one sample, sequenced in a study of cytomegalovirus exposure and HLA in healthy donors. PCR involved 60 Vbeta and 13 Jbeta primers. Generated by immunoSEQ multiplex PCR, the TCRdb table keeps only in-frame clones and is missing some. The data show some 96,000 clones, with 70% to 80% seen just once and approximately 7.7% held by the top ten. The sequencing sample was made of PBMCs. These receptors all stem from a female donor in good health and CMV-seronegative.

The V gene is TRBV7-6, the J gene TRBJ2-1; 8 nucleotides match TRBD1. Germline CDR1 is SGHVS and CDR2 is FNYEAQ. The CDR3 loop spans 16 amino acids. Losses at the gene ends were 2 bases for V and 4 bases for J; bases not matched to a gene: 7. CDR3 in amino acids: CASSLIGQGRYNEQFF. CDR3 sequence (DNA): TGTGCCAGCAGCTTAATCGGACAGGGTCGGTACAATGAGCAGTTCTTC.

The V and J genes are TRBV5-1 and TRBJ2-4, with D possibly being TRBD2 (6 bases). CDR3 length: 15 amino acids. Looked up from germline, CDR1 is SGHRS and CDR2 is YFSETQ. V was cut by 0 bases and J by 2 bases, with 9 bases left in between. CDR3 sequence: CASSLVAGPKNIQYF. CDR3 nucleotide sequence: TGCGCCAGCAGCTTGGTTGCGGGGCCCAAAAACATTCAGTACTTC.

The rearrangement links TRBV28 to TRBJ1-3; no clear D. The CDR3 extends over 15 amino acids. V lost 1 base and J lost 0, with 7 bases in between. The V gene's germline CDR1 is MDHEN and CDR2 SYDVKM. In nucleotides, the CDR3 is TGTGCCAGCAGTTTATCCGCGGGCTCTGGAAACACCATATATTTT. Its translation: CASSLSAGSGNTIYF.

This chain links TRBV6-4 with TRBJ2-1, with D hard to call. The CDR3 consists of 15 residues. Deletions cut 3 bases from V and 1 base from J, with 10 bases between. Germline V lookup: CDR1 MRHNA, CDR2 SNTAGT. Here the CDR3 reads CASSELGGSYNEQFF. As DNA, the CDR3 is TGTGCCAGCAGTGAGCTAGGCGGATCCTACAATGAGCAGTTCTTC.

The chain combines TRBV19 with TRBJ2-3; 9 nucleotides agree with TRBD2. Germline trimming cut 8 bases from V and 0 bases from J; bases unmatched to any gene: 3. The CDR3 extends over 14 amino acids. CDR1 and CDR2 from the germline V gene are LNHDA and SQIVND (reference sequence). The CDR3 nucleotides read TGTGCCAGTCGACTAGCGGCCAGCACAGATACGCAGTATTTT. Translation: CASRLAASTDTQYF. The variable domain in full, with the rest retrieved from reference TRBV19 and TRBJ2-3, is DGGITQSPKYLFRKEGQNVTLSCEQNLNHDAMYWYRQDPGQGLRLIYYSQIVNDFQKGDIAEGYSVSREKKESFPLTVTSAQKNPTAFYLCASRLAASTDTQYFGPGTRLTVL.

This clone was picked up a small number of times. The chain has TRBV6-6 and TRBJ2-7; the D is unclear. Germline V gives CDR1 MNHNY, CDR2 SVGAGI (reference sequence). Between the trimmed V and J ends, which lost 2 bases and 3 bases, there was a span of 11 bases. This CDR3 contains 14 residues. CDR3 protein: CASSYPVSGYEQYF. The CDR3 DNA reads TGTGCCAGCAGTTACCCGGTTAGTGGCTACGAGCAGTACTTC.

This chain links TRBV7-2 with TRBJ2-7; D is possibly TRBD2 (6 bases). The germline V gene encodes CDR1 SGHTA and CDR2 FQGNSA. The length of the CDR3 is 14 residues. The V and J ends lost 1 base and 5 bases respectively, with 12 bases between them. The CDR3 DNA reads as TGTGCCAGCAGCTTAGTTCGGGAGCCCAACGAGCAGTACTTC. This gives the protein CASSLVREPNEQYF.

Remarks on this clone: At one of its ends the junction is not consistent with the germline gene, which may arise from a read error. This sequence joins TRBV28 and TRBJ2-5; 7 nucleotides agree with TRBD1. The CDR3 is 12 amino acids. From germline, CDR1 is MDHEN and CDR2 SYDVKM. As DNA, the CDR3 is TGTGCCAGCAGTCGGCACGACAGGGTAATGGACTTC. This translates into CASSRHDRVMDF.

This chain joins TRBV30 and TRBJ2-1, with TRBD2 matching 10 bases. Per the germline V gene, CDR1 is GTSNPN and CDR2 is SVGIG (reference sequence). The V gene end was trimmed by 2 bases and the J gene end by 4 bases; junction bases not matched to a gene: 5. This CDR3 contains 15 residues. CDR3 in amino acids: CAWSTGTSAYNEQFF. The CDR3 DNA reads TGTGCCTGGAGTACCGGGACTAGCGCATACAATGAGCAGTTCTTC.

V usage is TRBV4-1 and J usage is TRBJ1-4, with D possibly TRBD1 on 5 matching bases. Trimming pared 3 bases from V and 5 bases from J, leaving 10 bases between. The CDR3 length is 14 residues. The V gene's germline CDR1 is MGHRA and CDR2 YSYEKL. CDR3 sequence (DNA): TGCGCCAGCAGCCACAGGGCTTCAAATGAAAAACTGTTTTTT. Encoded protein: CASSHRASNEKLFF.

The chain employs TRBV7-3 and TRBJ1-1; 9 positions agree with TRBD1. There are 14 residues in the CDR3. Germline values: CDR1 SGHTA, CDR2 FQGTGA. The V segment lost 3 bases and the J segment 4 bases; nucleotides outside the gene matches: 3. DNA of the CDR3: TGTGCCAGCAGCTTCGACAGGGGGAGCACTGAAGCTTTCTTT. Encoded protein: CASSFDRGSTEAFF.

This chain joins TRBV28 and TRBJ1-2; D may be TRBD1 (6 bases). The CDR3 contains 15 residues. Germline CDR1 is MDHEN and CDR2 is SYDVKM. Trimming cost V 5 bases and J 4 bases, with 17 bases left between them. CDR3 coding DNA: TGTGCCAGCAGTCCCGGAGGACAGTCCCCCTATGGCTACACCTTC. This encodes CASSPGGQSPYGYTF.

This rearrangement joins TRBV7-6 to TRBJ1-1; D unclear. The germline CDR1 and CDR2 sequences are SGHVS and FNYEAQ. This CDR3 contains 13 residues. Between the trimmed V and J ends, which lost 2 bases and 7 bases, there was a span of 11 bases. In DNA, the CDR3 is TGTGCCAGCAGCTTAATAGTCGGGGATGAAGCTTTCTTT. This translates into CASSLIVGDEAFF.

This chain connects TRBV6-1 to TRBJ2-7; TRBD2 agrees at 11 bases. V was clipped by 4 bases and J by 4 bases; unmatched bases: 6. The germline V gene has CDR1 MNHNS and CDR2 SASEGT. The CDR3 length is 15 residues. Here the CDR3 DNA reads TGTGCCAGCAGTGTTACTAGCGGGAGTTCTTACGAGCAGTACTTC. It codes for CASSVTSGSSYEQYF.

The CDR3 reads CASSGGLEKLFF. The CDR3 DNA reads as TGTGCCAGTAGCGGAGGGCTTGAAAAACTGTTTTTT. The rearrangement joins TRBV19 to TRBJ1-4; the D is unclear. From germline, CDR1 is LNHDA and CDR2 SQIVND (reference sequence). The V gene lost 6 bases and the J gene lost 7 bases, with 9 bases spanning the gap. The CDR3 length is 12 residues.

CDR3 DNA: TGTGCCAGCAGTGAATCACGGGGGAACACTGAAGCTTTCTTT. Protein: CASSESRGNTEAFF. The chain combines TRBV6-1 with TRBJ1-1; D gene ambiguous. CDR3 length equals 14 residues. V lost 2 bases and J lost 1, with 8 bases in between. Germline CDR1 is MNHNS and CDR2 is SASEGT.

The chain combines TRBV30 with TRBJ2-5; 8 nucleotides align to TRBD1. The DNA end is more similar to TRBJ2-7, so the J call may be wrong. CDR1 is GTSNPN, CDR2 SVGIG, per germline (reference sequence). This CDR3 has 15 amino acids. The CDR3 DNA sequence: TGTGCCTGGAGTGTACTGGGGACAGGCTCCTACGAGCAGTACTTC. It codes for CAWSVLGTGSYEQYF.

The table lists this clone with a few counts. V gene TRBV5-1 combines with J gene TRBJ1-2, with a weak D call TRBD1 (6 bases). Trimming pared 0 bases from V and 4 bases from J, leaving 19 bases between. This CDR3 spans 17 amino acids. Per the germline V gene, CDR1 is SGHRS and CDR2 is YFSETQ. DNA for the CDR3: TGCGCCAGCAGCTTGGACGGGCAACGGGGCAGGGGCTATGGCTACACCTTC. Amino acids: CASSLDGQRGRGYGYTF.

V and J are TRBV6-5 and TRBJ2-7; maybe TRBD2 (5 bases). CDR1 and CDR2 from the germline V gene are MNHEY and SVGAGI. The CDR3 sequence is 14 residues long. With 2 bases removed from V and 2 bases from J, the gap between germline ends came to 10 bases. The CDR3 DNA reads TGTGCCAGCAGTTACCGGGGTAGCGCCTACGAGCAGTACTTC. Protein sequence: CASSYRGSAYEQYF.

As for this clone: One end of the junction fails to match germline, which may point to a read error. This chain joins TRBV7-9 and TRBJ2-7, with D perhaps matching TRBD1 (6 bases). The germline V gene encodes CDR1 SEHNR and CDR2 FQNEAQ (reference sequence). This CDR3 spans 13 amino acids. CDR3 residues: CSSSGHSSYEQYF. CDR3 bases: TGTTCCAGCTCGGGACACAGCTCCTACGAGCAGTACTTC.

This clone was seen only once. V usage is TRBV19 and J usage is TRBJ2-2; weak D call: TRBD2 (6 bases). V shed 3 bases and J shed 5 bases, with 10 bases lying between them. This CDR3 is 14 amino acids long. Germline-derived CDR1 and CDR2 are LNHDA and SQIVND (reference sequence). CDR3 sequence: CASSISGETGELFF. In DNA form, the CDR3 reads TGTGCCAGTAGTATTTCGGGGGAGACCGGGGAGCTGTTTTTT.

CDR3 amino acids: CASSEGFGNQPQHF. The CDR3, as DNA: TGTGCCAGCAGTGAAGGGTTCGGGAATCAGCCCCAGCATTTT. This chain connects TRBV6-1 to TRBJ1-5; D gene ambiguous. CDR3 size: 14 residues. The V end lost 1 base, the J end lost 4 bases, and 8 bases lay between the germline ends. CDR1 and CDR2 (germline): MNHNS, SASEGT.

The rearrangement uses TRBV2 and TRBJ1-3, with D possibly being TRBD1 (5 bases). Germline CDR1 and CDR2: SNHLY and FYNNEI. The CDR3 covers 15 residues. Trimming removed 4 bases at V and 0 bases at J, with 10 bases between. The CDR3, as DNA: TGTGCCAGCAGTGCGACAGTCCTCTCTGGAAACACCATATATTTT. This sequence encodes CASSATVLSGNTIYF.

The chain is built from TRBV6-5 and TRBJ2-1, with D possibly matching TRBD2 (5 bases). This CDR3 has 12 amino acids. V lost 0 bases and J lost 14, with 11 bases in between. Germline-derived CDR1 and CDR2 are MNHEY and SVGAGI. The CDR3 sequence is CASSYSTGEKFF. In DNA form, the CDR3 reads TGTGCCAGCAGTTACTCCACTGGGGAGAAGTTCTTC.

This clone was observed a handful of times. Here the CDR3 DNA reads TGCGCCAGCAGTGTTCAGCGTACTTCGACCCAGTACTTC. This encodes CASSVQRTSTQYF. The gene calls are TRBV10-2 and TRBJ2-5, with D uncertain. The CDR3 is 13 amino acids. Per germline, CDR1 WSHSY and CDR2 SAAADI. Trimming pared 4 bases from V and 7 bases from J, leaving 13 bases between.

V usage is TRBV6-6 and J usage is TRBJ1-5; D is undetermined. Germline V gene sequence: CDR1 MNHNY, CDR2 SVGAGI (reference sequence). V shed 3 bases and J shed 3 bases, with 9 bases lying between them. There are 14 residues in the CDR3. The CDR3 sequence is CASSYIGVNQPQHF. The CDR3 nucleotides are TGTGCCAGCAGTTATATCGGGGTCAATCAGCCCCAGCATTTT.

This clone was seen more than once but under ten times. The chain uses TRBV7-3 and TRBJ2-2, with 10 bases lining up with TRBD2. CDR1 is SGHTA, CDR2 FQGTGA, per germline. This CDR3 spans 14 amino acids. J gave up 7 bases and V 5 bases, and 4 bases lay outside the gene matches. In DNA form, the CDR3 reads TGTGCCAGCAGCATCGGGACTAGCGTCGGGGAGCTGTTTTTT. Protein: CASSIGTSVGELFF.

This clone appeared a few times. One junction end disagrees with the germline gene, perhaps due to a read error. V and J are TRBV7-9 and TRBJ2-2; the D gene is possibly TRBD1 (5 bases). The CDR3 is made up of 18 amino acids. Germline V gene sequence: CDR1 SEHNR, CDR2 FQNEAQ (reference sequence). CDR3 nucleotide sequence: TGTTCCAGCAGCTTTAGGGGCCTTACGGTCGCGAACACCGGGGAGCTGTTTTTT. This encodes CSSSFRGLTVANTGELFF.

This clone is judged medium-sized. This chain uses TRBV19 with TRBJ2-1; D might be TRBD1 (5 bases). Germline assignment: CDR1 LNHDA and CDR2 SQIVND (reference sequence). V was shortened by 2 bases and J by 7 bases, with 6 bases between the two germline ends. The CDR3 extends over 12 amino acids. The DNA for the CDR3 is TGTGCCAGTAGTATACAGGGTAATGAGCAGTTCTTC. It translates to CASSIQGNEQFF.